This T cell receptor beta chain was captured in a study of beta chain features in type 1 diabetes. Whole-study context: Comparable age, gender and cell yields were observed in patients relative to healthy donors.

Reverse transcription of all isolated RNA meant that expressed TCRB transcripts were sequenced. Method: immunoSEQ multiplex PCR; TCRdb's copy keeps in-frame clones and lacks some. This sample has approximately 600,000 clones, with around 11% found just once. Study results and limitations: Type 1 diabetes patients had moderately but significantly shorter TCRB CDR3s in all four CD4+ subsets.

This CDR3 has 12 residues. Trimming took off 2 bases at V and 6 bases at J, with 11 bases between the two ends. The V gene's germline CDR1 is GTSNPN and CDR2 SVGIG (reference sequence). In regard to this clone: Its antigen remains unknown.

Sequenced input: naive CD4+ T cells from blood. The receptor's source is a man in his thirties or forties with type 1 diabetes. The chain couples TRBV30 to TRBJ2-7; D possibly matches TRBD1 or TRBD2 (6 bases each). This CDR3 is CAWSRGATEQYF. CDR3 nucleotides: TGTGCCTGGAGTAGGGGGGCGACCGAGCAGTACTTC. The entire variable domain, with the rest obtained from reference TRBV30 and TRBJ2-7, is as follows: SQTIHQWPATLVQPVGSPLSLECTVEGTSNPNLYWYRQAAGRGLQLLFYSVGIGQISSEVPQNLSASRPQDRQFILSSKKLLLSDSGFYLCAWSRGATEQYFGPGTRLTVT.